The 13 T cell receptor beta chains given below trace back to one sample, sequenced in a study of regulatory T cells in long-lasting Graves disease. Through Arm-PCR of CDR3 regions and iRepertoire HTBI primers, TCR beta libraries were built. In TCRdb, the multiplex PCR reads were re-called with MiXCR into one record per CDR3 protein. This sample has about 520,000 distinct CDR3 sequences, with around 11% found just once. This sample's time point: newly diagnosed GD, antithyroid drugs for less than 3 months. There was RNA extracted from PBMCs, and the TCR library was made from it. This sample also belongs to another study, concerning T cells in Graves' hyperthyroidism and ophthalmopathy.

This sample comprised peripheral blood mononuclear cells (PBMCs), obtained at new diagnosis, from a patient treated with antithyroid drugs. The receptors come from a woman in her twenties or thirties with Graves disease.

As concerns this clonotype: Being one base from a much bigger clone, this may be a read error. The genes are TRBV28 and TRBJ1-1, with D unclear. The CDR3 is made up of 13 amino acids. The V gene's germline CDR1 is MDHEN and CDR2 SYDVKM. V dropped 2 bases and J dropped 13 bases, with 17 bases sitting between them. The chain's CDR3 is CASSLMEAPSDFF. The CDR3 DNA sequence: TGTGCCAGCAGTTTAATGGAGGCCCCCTCTGATTTCTTT.

This clonotype has at least ten counts. The V gene is TRBV5-6, the J gene TRBJ2-7; D is possibly TRBD2 (5 bases). The V gene's germline CDR1 is SGHDT and CDR2 YYEEEE. The CDR3 is made up of 16 amino acids. V was pared by 4 bases and J by 6 bases, with 23 bases between. The CDR3 coding sequence is TGTGCCAGCAGCGTGTTAGGGAACAGCGGTCGTGGCGAGCAGTACTTC. Translated, it gives CASSVLGNSGRGEQYF.

The gene calls are TRBV11-2 and TRBJ2-7; D is ambiguous. Per germline, CDR1 SGHAT and CDR2 FQNNGV. Trimming pared 0 bases from V and 0 bases from J, leaving 18 bases between. The CDR3 consists of 18 residues. This chain's CDR3 is CASSLDVFEAAPSYEQYF. In DNA, the CDR3 is TGTGCCAGCAGCTTAGATGTTTTCGAGGCAGCTCCCTCCTACGAGCAGTACTTC.

In this sample, this clonotype turned up many times. This chain connects TRBV11-3 to TRBJ2-1; TRBD1 or TRBD2 may be the D gene (5 bases each). Germline loops: CDR1 SGHNT, CDR2 YENEEA. The germline V and J ends were trimmed by 1 base and 1 base, with 14 bases remaining between them. The CDR3 is 17 residues long. CDR3 residues: CASSLGGAGLSYNEQFF. The CDR3 nucleotides are TGTGCCAGCAGCTTAGGAGGGGCGGGCCTGTCCTACAATGAGCAGTTCTTC.

This clonotype was counted only a few times. This chain uses TRBV5-1 with TRBJ1-2; D is unresolved. V was trimmed by 3 bases and J by 5 bases, leaving 17 bases between them. This CDR3 spans 15 amino acids. CDR1 and CDR2 (germline): SGHRS, YFSETQ. The CDR3 bases are TGCGCCAGCAGCTCAAGGACCCAGCTTAGATATGGCTACACCTTC. It translates to CASSSRTQLRYGYTF.

There are many counts of this clonotype. V usage is TRBV15 and J usage is TRBJ1-6, with unresolved D. Trimming took 0 bases from V and 7 from J, leaving 4 bases between them. Looked up from germline, CDR1 is LNHNV and CDR2 is YYDKDF (reference sequence). This CDR3 contains 13 residues. The CDR3 nucleotides read TGTGCCACCAGCAGAGATGGGAATTCACCCCTCCACTTT. This gives the protein CATSRDGNSPLHF. The variable domain in full, with the rest retrieved from reference TRBV15 and TRBJ1-6, is DAMVIQNPRYQVTQFGKPVTLSCSQTLNHNVMYWYQQKSSQAPKLLFHYYDKDFNNEADTPDNFQSRRPNTSFCFLDIRSPGLGDTAMYLCATSRDGNSPLHFGNGTRLTVT.

The rearrangement uses TRBV9 and TRBJ1-2, with D maybe TRBD1 (6 bases). CDR3 length equals 15 residues. Between the trimmed V and J ends, which lost 3 bases and 6 bases, there was a span of 18 bases. Germline V CDR1 and CDR2: SGDLS, YYNGEE. The CDR3 DNA reads TGTGCCAGCAGCGAAACCCCAACAGGGTTTGATGGCTACACCTTC. Translated: CASSETPTGFDGYTF.

With regard to this clonotype: Because the CDR3 is missing its conserved closing phenylalanine or tryptophan, this is likely a read error. J is TRBJ1-2 and V is TRBV6-1, with TRBD1 matching over 8 bases. Unmatched junction bases numbered 4, after V lost 4 bases and J lost 0 bases. The CDR3 is 15 residues long. Germline V gene lookup returns CDR1 MNHNS and CDR2 SASEGT. CDR3 in DNA: TGTGCCAGCAGTGCCGGGACAGGAGCTAACTATGGCTACACCCTC. Amino acids: CASSAGTGANYGYTL.

This clonotype was found a few times. V is TRBV20-1 and J is TRBJ1-2, with 9 positions matching TRBD1. CDR3 length: 16 residues. Germline trimming cut 5 bases from V and 4 bases from J; bases unmatched to any gene: 14. In germline, CDR1 is DFQATT, CDR2 SNEGSKA (reference sequence). CDR3 nucleotide sequence: TGCAGTGCTCTCGGACAGGGGAACCCTATTAGCTATGGCTACACCTTC. Its translation is CSALGQGNPISYGYTF.

This clonotype was observed many times. The CDR3 nucleotides are TGCGCCAGCAGCTTACGACCTCGTGCTAATGAAAAACTGTTTTTT. Encoded protein: CASSLRPRANEKLFF. The rearrangement links TRBV5-1 to TRBJ1-4; D ambiguous. The CDR3 extends over 15 amino acids. Trimming took 2 bases from V and 3 from J, leaving 11 bases between them. Looked up from germline, CDR1 is SGHRS and CDR2 is YFSETQ.

This clonotype has ten or more counts. This chain uses TRBV19 with TRBJ2-7; D remains unclear. The CDR3 sequence is 15 residues long. Germline lookup yields CDR1 LNHDA and CDR2 SQIVND (reference sequence). Trimming left V 4 bases short and J 2 bases short, with 15 bases between. The CDR3 sequence: CASSTRYSKTYEQYF. In DNA form, the CDR3 reads TGTGCCAGTAGTACGCGATACAGCAAAACCTACGAGCAGTACTTC.

DNA of the CDR3: TGCGCCAGCGAGACCGGCGATACGCAGTATTTT. This sequence encodes CASETGDTQYF. The V gene is TRBV5-1, the J gene TRBJ2-3; no definite D call. V was clipped by 7 bases and J by 6 bases, with 9 bases between them. Germline CDR1 and CDR2: SGHRS and YFSETQ. The CDR3 has 11 amino acids.

This clonotype showed up many times. This chain links TRBV20-1 with TRBJ1-4; TRBD1 is a possible D gene (5 bases). This CDR3 spans 13 amino acids. V was clipped by 1 base and J by 8 bases, with 11 bases between them. The germline V gene encodes CDR1 DFQATT and CDR2 SNEGSKA (reference sequence). The CDR3 sequence is CSARGRQNEKLFF. The CDR3, as DNA: TGCAGTGCTAGAGGTCGACAGAACGAAAAACTGTTTTTT.